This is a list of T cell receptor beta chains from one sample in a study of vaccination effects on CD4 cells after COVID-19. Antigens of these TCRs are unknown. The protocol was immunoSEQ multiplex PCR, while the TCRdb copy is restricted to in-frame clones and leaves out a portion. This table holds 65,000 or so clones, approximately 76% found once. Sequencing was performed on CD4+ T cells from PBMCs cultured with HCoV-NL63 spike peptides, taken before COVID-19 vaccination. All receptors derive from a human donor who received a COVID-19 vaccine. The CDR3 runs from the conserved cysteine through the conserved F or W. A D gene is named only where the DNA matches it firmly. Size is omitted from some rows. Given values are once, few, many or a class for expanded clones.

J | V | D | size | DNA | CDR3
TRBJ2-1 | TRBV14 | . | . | TGTGCCAGCAGCCGAGAAGGGCCCGGGTTCTACAATGAGCAGTTCTTC | CASSREGPGFYNEQFF
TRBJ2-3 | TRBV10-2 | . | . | TGCGCCAGCAGCCTTGACAGTGCAGATACGCAGTATTTT | CASSLDSADTQYF
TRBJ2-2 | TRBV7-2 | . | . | TGTGCCAGCAGCCGCAGTTACACCGGGGAGCTGTTTTTT | CASSRSYTGELFF
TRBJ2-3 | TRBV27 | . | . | TGTGCCAGCAGACCCGGTGGGAGCACAGATACGCAGTATTTT | CASRPGGSTDTQYF
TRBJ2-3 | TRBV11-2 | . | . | TGTGCCAGCAGCTTAGATGCGGGACAACCCACGCAGTATTTT | CASSLDAGQPTQYF
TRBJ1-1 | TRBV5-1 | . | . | TGCGCCAGCAGCTTGGACGGGTCTAACACTGAAGCTTTCTTT | CASSLDGSNTEAFF
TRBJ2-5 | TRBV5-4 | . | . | TGTGCCAGCAGCGATCAGCGGGCCTCTCAGGAGACCCAGTACTTC | CASSDQRASQETQYF
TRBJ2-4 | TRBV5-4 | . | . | TGTGCCAGCAGCTTGGAACCTACCAAAAACATTCAGTACTTC | CASSLEPTKNIQYF
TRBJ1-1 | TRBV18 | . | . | TGTGCCAGCTCACCATATAGTGACACTGAAGCTTTCTTT | CASSPYSDTEAFF
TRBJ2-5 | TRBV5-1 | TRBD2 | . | TGCGCCAGCAGCTTGGAAACTAGCGGGGAGACCCAGTACTTC | CASSLETSGETQYF
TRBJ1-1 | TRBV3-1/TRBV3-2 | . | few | TGTGCCACCTTACTAAGCGGTTACACTGAAGCTTTCTTT | CATLLSGYTEAFF
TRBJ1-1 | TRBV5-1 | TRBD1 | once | TGCGCCAGCAGCCCGACAGGGGTCAGGAGCACTGAAGCTTTCTTT | CASSPTGVRSTEAFF
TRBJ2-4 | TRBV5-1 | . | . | TGCGCCAGCAGCTTGGGGGAGTTTTGGGCCAAAAACATTCAGTACTTC | CASSLGEFWAKNIQYF
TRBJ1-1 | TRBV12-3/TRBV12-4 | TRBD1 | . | TGTGCCAGCAGACCGGGACAGGGGGCAGCTTTCTTT | CASRPGQGAAFF
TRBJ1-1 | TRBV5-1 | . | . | TGCGCCAGCACCTCGGACGGGAACACTGAAGCTTTCTTT | CASTSDGNTEAFF
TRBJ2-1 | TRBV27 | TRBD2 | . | TGTGCCAGCAGTTCCCCTAGCGGGGGTTACAATGAGCAGTTCTTC | CASSSPSGGYNEQFF
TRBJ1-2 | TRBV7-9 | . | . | TGTGCCAGCAGCTTAGCAAGGGGATCCGGCTACACCTTC | CASSLARGSGYTF